The entry below describes one T cell receptor beta chain. These data come from a study of cytomegalovirus exposure and HLA in healthy donors. Unmatched junction bases numbered 13, after V lost 7 bases and J lost 6 bases. Germline V gene sequence: CDR1 LNHDA, CDR2 SQIVND (reference sequence). The CDR3 consists of 16 residues. PCR amplification relied on 60 Vbeta primers (plus 13 Jbeta primers). The protocol was immunoSEQ multiplex PCR, while the TCRdb copy is restricted to in-frame clones and leaves out a portion. The sample yields some 52,000 clones, roughly 72% seen once. The chain links TRBV19 to TRBJ2-3; 10 nucleotides agree with TRBD2. Sequenced input: PBMCs. The receptor was isolated from a woman in her 50s in good health and CMV-seronegative. CDR3 bases: TGTGCCAGTACCCAGAGGGGAGCGGGAGGGTCGGATACGCAGTATTTT. It is translated as CASTQRGAGGSDTQYF.